What follows describes a single T cell receptor beta chain. TCRdb's table, derived via immunoSEQ multiplex PCR, lists solely in-frame clones and lacks some. The sample lists roughly 200,000 clones, under 90% occurring once. These data originate in a study of blood T cell repertoires in COVID-19. This CDR3 is built from 16 residues. Germline V gene sequence: CDR1 SGHTA, CDR2 FQGNSA. V shed 1 base, J shed 11 bases, and the junction held 14 bases outside the gene matches. The gene calls are TRBV7-2 and TRBJ2-1, with 7 bases identical to TRBD1. The material sequenced was peripheral blood. The receptor's source is a man between 40 and 49 years old with acute or convalescent COVID-19. CDR3 sequence: CASSLVGGQTGIKQFF. The DNA for the CDR3 is TGTGCCAGCAGCTTAGTAGGCGGCCAGACAGGGATTAAGCAGTTCTTC.